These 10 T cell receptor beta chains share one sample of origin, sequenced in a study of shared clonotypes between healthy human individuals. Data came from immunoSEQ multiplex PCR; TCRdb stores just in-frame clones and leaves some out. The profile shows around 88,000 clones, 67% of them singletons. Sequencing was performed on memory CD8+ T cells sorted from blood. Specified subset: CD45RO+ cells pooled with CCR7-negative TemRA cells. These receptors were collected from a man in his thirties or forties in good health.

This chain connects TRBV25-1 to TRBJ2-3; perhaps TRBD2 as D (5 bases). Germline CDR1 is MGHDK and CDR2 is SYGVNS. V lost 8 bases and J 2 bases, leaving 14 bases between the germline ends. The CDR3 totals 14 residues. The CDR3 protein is CASSPGVNTDTQYF. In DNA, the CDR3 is TGTGCCAGCTCCCCCGGGGTCAACACAGATACGCAGTATTTT.

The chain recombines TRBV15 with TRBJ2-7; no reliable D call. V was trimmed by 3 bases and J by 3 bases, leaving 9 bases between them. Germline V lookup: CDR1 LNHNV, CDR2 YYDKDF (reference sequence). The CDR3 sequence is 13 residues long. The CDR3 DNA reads TGTGCCACCAGCAGGTCCAGTGGCTACGAGCAGTACTTC. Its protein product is CATSRSSGYEQYF.

The CDR3 region is CASSQEEGAWGANVLTF. CDR3 DNA sequence: TGCGCCAGCAGCCAGGAAGAAGGGGCATGGGGGGCCAACGTCCTGACTTTC. This chain joins TRBV4-3 and TRBJ2-6; D may be TRBD1 (5 bases). Germline CDR1 LGHNA, CDR2 YSLEER. Trimming took 3 bases from V and 4 from J, leaving 16 bases between them. The CDR3 covers 17 residues.

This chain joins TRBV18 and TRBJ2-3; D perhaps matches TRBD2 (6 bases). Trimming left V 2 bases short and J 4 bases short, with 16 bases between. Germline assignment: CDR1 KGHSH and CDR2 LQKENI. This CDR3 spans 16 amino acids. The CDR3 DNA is TGTGCCAGCTCACCAGTAATAGCGGCGGCTCCAGATACGCAGTATTTT. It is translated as CASSPVIAAAPDTQYF.

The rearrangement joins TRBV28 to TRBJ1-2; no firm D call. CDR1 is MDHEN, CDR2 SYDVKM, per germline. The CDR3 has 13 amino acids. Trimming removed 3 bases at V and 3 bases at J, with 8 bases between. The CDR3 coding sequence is TGTGCCAGCAGTTTGTCACGGGACTATGGCTACACCTTC. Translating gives CASSLSRDYGYTF.

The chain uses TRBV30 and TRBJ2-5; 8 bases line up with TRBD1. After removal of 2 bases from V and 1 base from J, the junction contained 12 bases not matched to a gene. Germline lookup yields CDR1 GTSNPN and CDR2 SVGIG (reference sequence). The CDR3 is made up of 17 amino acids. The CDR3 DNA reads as TGTGCCTGGAGTCCCATCGACAGGGGTTCTCTCCAAGAGACCCAGTACTTC. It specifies CAWSPIDRGSLQETQYF.

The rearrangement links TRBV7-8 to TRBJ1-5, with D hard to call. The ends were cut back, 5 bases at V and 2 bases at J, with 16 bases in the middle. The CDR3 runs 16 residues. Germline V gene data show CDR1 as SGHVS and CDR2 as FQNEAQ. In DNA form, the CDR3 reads TGTGCCAGCAGCCCGCTGGCCAGCCATGGCAATCAGCCCCAGCATTTT. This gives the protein CASSPLASHGNQPQHF.

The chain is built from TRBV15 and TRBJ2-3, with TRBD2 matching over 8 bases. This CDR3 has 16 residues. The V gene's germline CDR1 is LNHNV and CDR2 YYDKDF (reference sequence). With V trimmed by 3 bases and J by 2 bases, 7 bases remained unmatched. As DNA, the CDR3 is TGTGCCACCAGCAGGCCGGGACTAGACCACACAGATACGCAGTATTTT. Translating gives CATSRPGLDHTDTQYF.

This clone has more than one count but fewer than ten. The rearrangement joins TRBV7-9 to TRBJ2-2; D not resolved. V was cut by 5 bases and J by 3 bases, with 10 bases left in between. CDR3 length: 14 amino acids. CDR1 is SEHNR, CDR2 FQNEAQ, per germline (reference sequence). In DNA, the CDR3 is TGTGCCAGCAGCGTAAACCGCTACACCGGGGAGCTGTTTTTT. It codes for CASSVNRYTGELFF.

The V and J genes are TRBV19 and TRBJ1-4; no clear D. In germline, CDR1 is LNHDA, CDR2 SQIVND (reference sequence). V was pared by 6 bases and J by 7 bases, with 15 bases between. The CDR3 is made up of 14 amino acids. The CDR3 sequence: CASSAVFEVEKLFF. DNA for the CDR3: TGTGCCAGTAGCGCAGTCTTCGAGGTTGAAAAACTGTTTTTT.